The following is a T cell receptor (beta chain) sequence with its context. A junction end diverges from the germline sequence, so it may reflect a read error. The data derive from a study of shared clonotypes between healthy human individuals. Profiled with immunoSEQ multiplex PCR; TCRdb holds only in-frame clones, not every one. The sample has some 2,400,000 clones, approximately 96% seen once. The germline CDR1 and CDR2 sequences are ENHRY and SYGVKD. The CDR3 has 15 amino acids. The healthy adult donors were HIV-negative and reported no recent acute infections or vaccinations. From CD4+ cells came CD45RA+ naive and CD45RA-negative memory subsets.

V usage is TRBV10-3 and J usage is TRBJ2-2, with D tentatively TRBD2 (5 bases). The specimen sequenced was naive CD4+ T cells sorted from blood. As to subset: CD45RA+ positively selected. This receptor was taken from a young man in good health. CDR3 DNA sequence: TGTGCCATCAGACAGTCCACCCTTGACACCGGGGAGCTGTCTTTT. Translation: CAIRQSTLDTGELSF.